The 5 T cell receptor beta chains presented below share a single source sample, sequenced in a study of cytomegalovirus exposure and HLA in healthy donors. The PCR contained 60 Vbeta and 13 Jbeta primers. TCRdb's copy holds only in-frame clones and misses some; the assay was immunoSEQ multiplex PCR. The sample lists over 65,000 clones; more than 70% were seen once. What was sequenced was PBMCs. These receptors were collected from a man between 35 and 55 years old in good health and CMV-seronegative.

The V and J genes are TRBV28 and TRBJ1-5; D unclear. CDR1 and CDR2 (germline): MDHEN, SYDVKM. The CDR3 extends over 12 amino acids. Trimming took off 6 bases at V and 7 bases at J, with 10 bases between the two ends. As DNA, the CDR3 is TGTGCCAGCAGCCCGGTCTTCCAGCCCCAGCATTTT. The encoded protein is CASSPVFQPQHF.

The chain carries TRBV6-1 and TRBJ1-5; tentative D call: TRBD1 (5 bases). The CDR3 sequence is 14 residues long. The V end lost 1 base, the J end lost 6 bases, and 10 bases lay between the germline ends. CDR1 and CDR2 (germline): MNHNS, SASEGT. CDR3 sequence reads: CASSEGQGGQPQHF. The CDR3 DNA follows: TGTGCCAGCAGTGAAGGGCAGGGAGGTCAGCCCCAGCATTTT.

The V call is TRBV18, the J call TRBJ2-5; D might be TRBD1 (6 bases). V dropped 2 bases and J dropped 2 bases, with 12 bases sitting between them. Germline V gene lookup returns CDR1 KGHSH and CDR2 LQKENI. The CDR3 has 15 residues. The CDR3 spells CASSPVWDTQETQYF. As DNA, the CDR3 is TGTGCCAGCTCACCAGTCTGGGACACACAAGAGACCCAGTACTTC.

V gene TRBV7-9 combines with J gene TRBJ1-2, with D unresolved. Between the trimmed V and J ends, which lost 1 base and 3 bases, there was a span of 6 bases. Germline lookup yields CDR1 SEHNR and CDR2 FQNEAQ (reference sequence). The CDR3 contains 13 residues. The chain's CDR3 is CASSLGTDYGYTF. CDR3 sequence (DNA): TGTGCCAGCAGCTTAGGGACTGACTATGGCTACACCTTC.

J is TRBJ1-6 and V is TRBV5-1; the D is unclear. The CDR3 is made up of 14 amino acids. CDR1 and CDR2 from the germline V gene are SGHRS and YFSETQ. V lost 0 bases and J 9 bases, leaving 10 bases between the germline ends. The chain's CDR3 is CASSLGSTRSPLHF. In nucleotides, the CDR3 is TGCGCCAGCAGCTTGGGGAGTACCCGTTCACCCCTCCACTTT.